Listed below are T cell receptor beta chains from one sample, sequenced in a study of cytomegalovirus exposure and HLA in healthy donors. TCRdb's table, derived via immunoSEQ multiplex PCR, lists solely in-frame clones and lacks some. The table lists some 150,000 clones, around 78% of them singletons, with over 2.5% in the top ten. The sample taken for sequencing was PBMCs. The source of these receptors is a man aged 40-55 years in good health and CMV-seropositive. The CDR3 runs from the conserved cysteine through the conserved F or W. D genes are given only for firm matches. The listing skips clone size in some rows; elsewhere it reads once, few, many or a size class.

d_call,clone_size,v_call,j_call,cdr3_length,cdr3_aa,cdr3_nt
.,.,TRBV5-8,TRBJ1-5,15,CASSSPEGVTQPQHF,TGTGCCAGCAGCTCGCCCGAGGGTGTAACCCAGCCCCAGCATTTT
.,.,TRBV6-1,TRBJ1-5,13,CASPAGSGQPQHF,TGTGCCAGCCCGGCGGGGTCCGGTCAGCCCCAGCATTTT
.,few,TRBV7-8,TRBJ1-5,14,CASSLSWGDQPQHF,TGTGCCAGCAGCTTAAGCTGGGGGGATCAGCCCCAGCATTTT
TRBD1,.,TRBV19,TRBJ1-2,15,CTSSTWTGVVEGYTF,TGTACCAGTAGTACCTGGACAGGAGTAGTTGAGGGCTACACCTTC
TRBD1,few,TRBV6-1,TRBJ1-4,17,CASSELGTGGGREKLFF,TGTGCCAGCAGTGAATTAGGGACAGGGGGCGGTCGTGAAAAACTGTTTTTT
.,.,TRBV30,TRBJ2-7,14,CAWSVAVGSSEQYF,TGTGCCTGGAGTGTAGCGGTCGGTAGCTCCGAGCAGTACTTC
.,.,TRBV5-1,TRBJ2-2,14,CASSPQGNTGELFF,TGCGCCAGCAGCCCGCAGGGAAACACCGGGGAGCTGTTTTTT
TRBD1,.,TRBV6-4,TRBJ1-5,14,CASSEGQGRQPQHF,TGTGCCAGCAGTGAGGGACAGGGGCGTCAGCCCCAGCATTTT
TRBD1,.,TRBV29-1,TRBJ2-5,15,CSVSRTGSAKETQYF,TGCAGCGTTTCACGGACAGGTTCGGCCAAAGAGACCCAGTACTTC
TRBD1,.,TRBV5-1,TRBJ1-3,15,CASSQRTGNGNTIYF,TGCGCCAGCAGCCAACGGACAGGGAACGGAAACACCATATATTTT
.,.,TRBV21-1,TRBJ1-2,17,CASSNITRRLLNYGYTF,TGTGCCAGCAGCAATATTACCAGGCGCCTCCTTAACTATGGCTACACCTTC
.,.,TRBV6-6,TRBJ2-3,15,CASTPRGTSSDTQYF,TGTGCCAGCACCCCTAGGGGCACATCCTCAGATACGCAGTATTTT
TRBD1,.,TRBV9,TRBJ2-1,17,CASSRQGVASNYNEQFF,TGTGCCAGCAGCCGGCAGGGGGTGGCGAGCAATTACAATGAGCAGTTCTTC
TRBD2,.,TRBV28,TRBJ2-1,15,CASSLAGTNYNEQFF,TGTGCCAGCAGTTTAGCCGGGACTAACTACAATGAGCAGTTCTTC
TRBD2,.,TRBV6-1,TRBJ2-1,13,CASSPGTSNEQFF,TGTGCCAGCAGTCCCGGGACTAGCAATGAGCAGTTCTTC
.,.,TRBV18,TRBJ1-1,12,CASRQENTEAFF,TGTGCCAGCCGACAGGAGAACACTGAAGCTTTCTTT
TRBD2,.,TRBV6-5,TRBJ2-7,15,CASSYAGLAANEQYF,TGTGCCAGCAGTTATGCTGGACTAGCGGCAAACGAGCAGTACTTC
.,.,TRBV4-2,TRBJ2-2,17,CASSHRGGGDDTGELFF,TGTGCCAGCAGCCATAGAGGTGGCGGGGATGACACCGGGGAGCTGTTTTTT
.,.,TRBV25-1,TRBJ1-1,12,CASSDRNTEAFF,TGTGCCAGCAGTGACAGGAACACTGAAGCTTTCTTT
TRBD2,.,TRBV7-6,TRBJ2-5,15,CASSFTSGTQETQYF,TGTGCCAGCAGCTTCACCAGCGGGACCCAAGAGACCCAGTACTTC
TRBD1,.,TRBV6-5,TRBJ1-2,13,CASSQDRGQGYTF,TGTGCCAGCAGCCAAGACAGGGGGCAAGGCTACACCTTC
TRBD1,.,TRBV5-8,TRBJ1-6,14,CASSRGQNNSPLHF,TGTGCCAGCAGCCGGGGACAGAATAATTCACCCCTCCACTTT
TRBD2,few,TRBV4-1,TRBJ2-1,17,CASSHRRTSGRGGEQFF,TGCGCCAGCAGCCACCGACGGACTAGCGGGAGAGGAGGTGAGCAGTTCTTC
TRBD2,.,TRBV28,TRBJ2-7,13,CASSSWTSYEQYF,TGTGCCAGCAGTAGTTGGACTAGCTACGAGCAGTACTTC
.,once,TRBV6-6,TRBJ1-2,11,CASSPDYGYTF,TGTGCCAGCAGCCCCGACTATGGCTACACCTTC
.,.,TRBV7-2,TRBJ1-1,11,CASSQNTEAFF,TGTGCCAGCAGCCAGAACACTGAAGCTTTCTTT
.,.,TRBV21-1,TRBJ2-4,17,CASSKGTGRIAKNIQYF,TGTGCCAGCAGCAAAGGGACAGGGAGGATAGCCAAAAACATTCAGTACTTC
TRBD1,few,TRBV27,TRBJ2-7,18,CASSPGTGRKIDSYEQYF,TGTGCCAGCAGTCCAGGGACAGGGAGAAAAATAGACTCCTACGAGCAGTACTTC
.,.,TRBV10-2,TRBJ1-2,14,CASSQQGSNYGYTF,TGCGCCAGCAGCCAACAGGGATCTAACTATGGCTACACCTTC
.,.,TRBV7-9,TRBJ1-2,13,CASSLEREYGYTF,TGTGCCAGCAGCTTAGAACGCGAGTATGGCTACACCTTC
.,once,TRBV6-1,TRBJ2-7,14,CASSRTDSRVEQYF,TGTGCCAGCAGCAGGACGGACAGTAGGGTCGAGCAGTACTTC
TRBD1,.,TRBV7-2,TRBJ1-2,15,CASSPGTARNYGYTF,TGTGCCAGCAGCCCGGGGACAGCGAGGAACTATGGCTACACCTTC
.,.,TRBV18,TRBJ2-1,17,CASSPGGGATSYNEQFF,TGTGCCAGCTCACCAGGAGGCGGTGCGACCTCCTACAATGAGCAGTTCTTC
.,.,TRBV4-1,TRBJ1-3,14,CASREAVSGNTIYF,TGCGCCAGCAGGGAAGCGGTGTCTGGAAACACCATATATTTT
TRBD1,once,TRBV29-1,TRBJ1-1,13,CSVEGKGATEAFF,TGCAGCGTTGAAGGGAAGGGGGCCACTGAAGCTTTCTTT
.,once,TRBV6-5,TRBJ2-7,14,CASRNDQISYEQYF,TGTGCCAGCAGGAATGATCAGATCTCCTACGAGCAGTACTTC
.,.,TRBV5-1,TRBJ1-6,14,CASSLQGYNSPLHF,TGCGCCAGCAGCTTACAGGGTTACAATTCACCCCTCCACTTT
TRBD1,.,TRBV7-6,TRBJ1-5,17,CASSSLPPTGNNQPQHF,TGTGCCAGCAGCTCTTTACCCCCGACAGGGAACAATCAGCCCCAGCATTTT
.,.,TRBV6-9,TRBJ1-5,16,CSSSYKAEDMNQPQHF,TGTTCCAGCAGTTATAAGGCCGAGGACATGAATCAGCCCCAGCATTTT
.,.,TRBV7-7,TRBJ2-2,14,CASSPGHNTGELFF,TGTGCCAGCAGTCCGGGACACAACACCGGGGAGCTGTTTTTT
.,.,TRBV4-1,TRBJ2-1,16,CASSQANSGSYNEQFF,TGCGCCAGCAGCCAAGCTAACAGTGGCTCCTACAATGAGCAGTTCTTC
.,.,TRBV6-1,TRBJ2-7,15,CASRQPAGTSYEQYF,TGTGCCAGCAGGCAGCCTGCGGGGACCTCCTACGAGCAGTACTTC
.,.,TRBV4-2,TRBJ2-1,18,CASSHGPIRGTLDDEQFF,TGTGCCAGCAGCCACGGCCCAATTCGGGGGACCCTAGATGATGAGCAGTTCTTC
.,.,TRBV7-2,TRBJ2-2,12,CASSLGVGELFF,TGTGCCAGCAGCTTAGGTGTAGGGGAGCTGTTTTTT
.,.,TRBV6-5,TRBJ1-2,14,CASSPQAGSYGYTF,TGTGCCAGCAGTCCCCAGGCAGGGTCCTATGGCTACACCTTC
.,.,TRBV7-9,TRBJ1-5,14,CASSLTGSNQPQHF,TGTGCCAGCAGCTTAACCGGGAGCAATCAGCCCCAGCATTTT
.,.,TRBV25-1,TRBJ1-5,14,CASSAPGSNQPQHF,TGTGCCAGCAGTGCCCCAGGGAGCAATCAGCCCCAGCATTTT